This TCR beta chain was retrieved from a study of blood T cell repertoires in COVID-19. Looking at the study overall: Some COVID-19 samples were acute and others convalescent; all came from the United States, Italy and Spain. T cells, B-cell-depleted T cells, or PBMCs provided the cDNA or gDNA that served as material.

The germline CDR1 and CDR2 sequences are MNHEY and SMNVEV (reference sequence). The CDR3 is made up of 13 amino acids. Trimming removed 5 bases from V and 1 base from J, with 8 bases in between. In the source study's methods: It was from reference gene primer amplification that nucleated cell counts were estimated. The method was immunoSEQ multiplex PCR; TCRdb's version includes in-frame clones alone and lacks a portion of them. V, J and clone size were drawn from that table, and D and trimming were deduced from the DNA. The table records more than 70,000 clones, approximately 86% of them present only once.

The sequencing sample was made of peripheral blood. This sequence joins TRBV27 and TRBJ1-1, with no clear D. The clonotype comes from a woman of 80 years or more in a cohort sampled during active or convalescent COVID-19. CDR3 bases: TGTGCCAGCAGTCCCACGGGGAACACTGAAGCTTTCTTT. Translation: CASSPTGNTEAFF.